The 22 T cell receptor beta chains presented below share a single source sample, sequenced in a study of CD8 T cells in ankylosing spondylitis. One entry per CDR3 protein results from TCRdb running MiXCR on the 5' RACE reads. This table holds around 100,000 distinct CDR3 sequences, approximately 25% found once. Input material: synovial fluid, either unsorted or a sorted T cell fraction (not recorded which). These receptors were collected from a male donor with ankylosing spondylitis.

The V gene is TRBV12-3 or TRBV12-4, the J gene TRBJ1-1, with D possibly TRBD1 on 5 matching bases. Trimming stripped 4 bases from V and 3 bases from J, with 9 bases between. The CDR3 spans 13 residues. The CDR3 reads CASSYDSDTEAFF. DNA of the CDR3: TGTGCCAGCAGTTATGACAGCGACACTGAAGCTTTCTTT.

This clonotype was detected a few times. This chain joins TRBV10-2 and TRBJ1-5; D not resolved. Trimming removed 0 bases at V and 4 bases at J, with 10 bases between. The germline gives CDR1 WSHSY, CDR2 SAAADI. This CDR3 contains 15 residues. The DNA for the CDR3 is TGCGCCAGCAGTGAGTCAGGGCATAGGAATCAGCCCCAGCATTTT. Encoded protein: CASSESGHRNQPQHF.

This clonotype was found once. The CDR3 nucleotides read TGTGCCAGCAGCCCTACTAGCGGAGTCACAGATACGCAGTATTTT. This encodes CASSPTSGVTDTQYF. The chain recombines TRBV7-9 with TRBJ2-3, with TRBD2 matching 8 bases. Germline CDR1 reads SEHNR; CDR2 reads FQNEAQ (reference sequence). Trimming cost V 5 bases and J 2 bases; bases outside gene matches: 6. The length of the CDR3 is 15 residues.

This clonotype was seen a handful of times. The chain has TRBV5-6 and TRBJ1-1; D remains ambiguous. The V and J ends lost 1 base and 0 bases respectively, with 10 bases between them. This CDR3 has 15 amino acids. Germline loops: CDR1 SGHDT, CDR2 YYEEEE. DNA of the CDR3: TGTGCCAGCAGCTTGTATCACGGAATGAACACTGAAGCTTTCTTT. It encodes CASSLYHGMNTEAFF.

This clonotype was found a few times. The V gene is TRBV12-3 or TRBV12-4, the J gene TRBJ2-2; D is unclear. The V end lost 4 bases, the J end lost 1 base, and 10 bases lay between the germline ends. The CDR3 is 15 amino acids. The CDR3 nucleotides read TGTGCCAGCAGTTGGGGTGGCATGAACACCGGGGAGCTGTTTTTT. This encodes CASSWGGMNTGELFF.

The chain recombines TRBV20-1 with TRBJ1-5; D is unclear. V was pared by 1 base and J by 0 bases, with 7 bases between. The germline V gene encodes CDR1 DFQATT and CDR2 SNEGSKA (reference sequence). The length of the CDR3 is 14 residues. The CDR3 DNA is TGCAGTGCTAGAGGAGATTATAGCAATCAGCCCCAGCATTTT. This codes for CSARGDYSNQPQHF.

The chain is built from TRBV20-1 and TRBJ1-5; no reliable D call. The V end lost 6 bases, the J end lost 0 bases, and 6 bases lay between the germline ends. Germline V gives CDR1 DFQATT, CDR2 SNEGSKA (reference sequence). The CDR3 sequence is 12 residues long. The CDR3 DNA is TGCAGTGCCTCTCGTAGCAATCAGCCCCAGCATTTT. Its translation: CSASRSNQPQHF.

The genes are TRBV24-1 and TRBJ2-1, with D hard to call. From germline, CDR1 is KGHDR and CDR2 SFDVKD. V dropped 3 bases and J dropped 8 bases, with 13 bases sitting between them. The CDR3 totals 14 residues. CDR3 in amino acids: CATSDMRTLDEQFF. The DNA of the CDR3 is TGTGCCACCAGTGATATGCGGACGCTTGATGAGCAGTTCTTC.

V usage is TRBV6-5 and J usage is TRBJ2-7, with no clear D. CDR1 and CDR2 from the germline V gene are MNHEY and SVGAGI. This CDR3 has 14 amino acids. V lost 0 bases and J lost 4, with 10 bases in between. Here the CDR3 reads CASSYSKYFYEQYV. The CDR3 coding sequence is TGTGCCAGCAGTTACTCGAAATATTTTTACGAGCAGTACGTC.

This sequence joins TRBV30 and TRBJ2-2; possibly TRBD1 for D (6 bases). Trimming left V 4 bases short and J 3 bases short, with 12 bases between. Germline CDR1 reads GTSNPN; CDR2 reads SVGIG (reference sequence). The CDR3 spans 14 residues. Here the CDR3 reads CAWNNRADTGELFF. CDR3 sequence (DNA): TGTGCCTGGAATAACAGGGCGGACACCGGGGAGCTGTTTTTT.

This clonotype was observed many times. This chain connects TRBV27 to TRBJ1-5; D possibly corresponds to TRBD1 (5 bases). Trimming removed 6 bases from V and 0 bases from J, with 18 bases in between. This CDR3 has 17 amino acids. Germline values: CDR1 MNHEY, CDR2 SMNVEV (reference sequence). This chain's CDR3 is CASRPNAGQYSNQPQHF. In DNA, the CDR3 is TGTGCCAGCAGACCAAACGCCGGACAATATAGCAATCAGCCCCAGCATTTT.

The J gene is TRBJ1-1, the V gene TRBV3-1, with 10 bases identical to TRBD1. The CDR3 runs to 15 residues. The germline CDR1 and CDR2 sequences are LGHDT and YNNKEL (reference sequence). The V and J ends lost 6 bases and 4 bases, in that order; junction bases with no gene match: 8. CDR3 residues: CASRRDGQGGTEAFF. Here the CDR3 DNA reads TGTGCCAGCAGGCGTGACGGACAGGGGGGCACTGAAGCTTTCTTT.

This clonotype was detected many times. This CDR3 is CSVEIIMNTEAFF. The CDR3 coding sequence is TGCAGCGTTGAAATCATAATGAACACTGAAGCTTTCTTT. The rearrangement uses TRBV29-1 and TRBJ1-1; D not certain. This CDR3 comprises 13 residues. CDR1 is SQVTM and CDR2 is ANQGSEA in the germline V gene. Between the trimmed V and J ends, which lost 2 bases and 0 bases, there was a span of 7 bases.

The chain has TRBV20-1 and TRBJ2-3, with 10 positions matching TRBD2. There are 14 residues in the CDR3. The germline CDR1 and CDR2 sequences are DFQATT and SNEGSKA (reference sequence). Trimming at V came to 5 bases and at J to 3 bases, leaving 5 bases not matched to a gene. Written as DNA, the CDR3 is TGCAGTGCTTACCTAGCGGGAGTAACAGATACGCAGTATTTT. Translating it yields CSAYLAGVTDTQYF.

The V and J genes are TRBV4-2 and TRBJ1-1; possibly TRBD1 for D (5 bases). CDR1 and CDR2 (germline): LGHNA, YNFKEQ. The CDR3 totals 15 residues. Trimming left V 4 bases short and J 4 bases short, with 16 bases between. The CDR3, as DNA: TGTGCCAGCAGCCGCGCTAACAGGTATAGCACTGAAGCTTTCTTT. It encodes CASSRANRYSTEAFF.

This clonotype was seen only a few times. The gene calls are TRBV10-3 and TRBJ1-5; 9 bases are a match to TRBD1. V trimming: 5 bases; J trimming: 6 bases; junction bases outside the gene matches: 5. Germline assignment: CDR1 ENHRY and CDR2 SYGVKD. The CDR3 consists of 14 residues. The chain's CDR3 is CAISRDREGQPQHF. The CDR3 DNA reads as TGTGCCATCAGTCGGGACAGGGAGGGTCAGCCCCAGCATTTT.

The rearrangement uses TRBV9 and TRBJ2-3, with a possible D match to TRBD1 (5 bases). Trimming left V 4 bases short and J 3 bases short, with 18 bases between. The germline gives CDR1 SGDLS, CDR2 YYNGEE. This CDR3 region has 16 residues. The chain's CDR3 is CASSSGWWTTTDTQYF. CDR3 DNA sequence: TGTGCCAGCAGCTCAGGCTGGTGGACAACGACAGATACGCAGTATTTT.

The chain is built from TRBV25-1 and TRBJ2-4; 13 nucleotides align to TRBD2. Germline assignment: CDR1 MGHDK and CDR2 SYGVNS. Trimming took 4 bases from V and 6 from J; bases not matched to a gene: 6. This CDR3 is built from 16 residues. CDR3 bases: TGTGCCAGCAGTGTTTGGACTAGCGGGAGCGGAAACATTCAGTACTTC. Its translation: CASSVWTSGSGNIQYF.

V gene TRBV4-2 combines with J gene TRBJ1-4, with D perhaps TRBD1 (5 bases). Trimming removed 0 bases at V and 7 bases at J, with 15 bases between. Germline lookup yields CDR1 LGHNA and CDR2 YNFKEQ. The CDR3 length is 16 residues. The CDR3 DNA reads as TGTGCCAGCAGCCAAGATGGGGTCAGCGGGGGTGAAAAACTGTTTTTT. Residues: CASSQDGVSGGEKLFF.

The rearrangement uses TRBV7-2 and TRBJ2-1; no clear D. The CDR3 is 12 amino acids. Germline values: CDR1 SGHTA, CDR2 FQGNSA. V gave up 5 bases and J gave up 5 bases, with 7 bases separating them. The CDR3 loop reads CASSQRHNEQFF. The CDR3 DNA reads as TGTGCCAGCAGCCAGAGACACAATGAGCAGTTCTTC. Full variable domain (remainder filled in from reference TRBV7-2 and TRBJ2-1): GAGVSQSPSNKVTEKGKDVELRCDPISGHTALYWYRQSLGQGLEFLIYFQGNSAPDKSGLPSDRFSAERTGGSVSTLTIQRTQQEDSAVYLCASSQRHNEQFFGPGTRLTVL.

CDR3 sequence: CSAKTDLSTDTQYF. The CDR3 nucleotides read TGCAGTGCAAAGACAGACCTTAGCACAGATACGCAGTATTTT. The V call is TRBV20-1, the J call TRBJ2-3, with D perhaps matching TRBD1 (5 bases). Germline CDR1 DFQATT, CDR2 SNEGSKA (reference sequence). Trimming took off 6 bases at V and 0 bases at J, with 13 bases between the two ends. This CDR3 spans 14 amino acids.

This clonotype was observed a few times. The gene calls are TRBV18 and TRBJ1-1; D perhaps matches TRBD1 (6 bases). Trimming cost V 3 bases and J 4 bases, with 15 bases left between them. The germline V gene has CDR1 KGHSH and CDR2 LQKENI. The CDR3 contains 15 residues. The CDR3 DNA reads as TGTGCCAGCTCACCCCGACAGGCCTCGGGCACTGAAGCTTTCTTT. Translation gives CASSPRQASGTEAFF.